Sequencing of this TCR beta chain was carried out in a study of blood T cell repertoires in COVID-19. Study information: Collection of acute and convalescent COVID-19 samples took place in the United States, Italy and Spain. The cDNA or gDNA used as material had been derived from T cells, B-cell-depleted T cells, or PBMCs.

In the original processing: From reference gene primer amplification, estimates of nucleated cell counts were derived. Here immunoSEQ multiplex PCR was the method, and the copy in TCRdb shows in-frame clones only, minus some. The V and J calls and clone size come from that table; D and trimming were worked out from the DNA. The sample lists about 99,000 clones, around 74% seen once, with approximately 18% in the top ten. This TCR was recovered from a woman older than 75 with active or convalescent COVID-19. Sample: peripheral blood.

The CDR3 DNA reads as TGTGCCAGTAGAGAGGGACAGACCTCCTACGAGCAGTACTTC. This encodes CASREGQTSYEQYF. V usage is TRBV19 and J usage is TRBJ2-7, with 7 bases identical to TRBD1. Trimming removed 6 bases from V and 0 bases from J; junction bases left unmatched: 5. From germline, CDR1 is LNHDA and CDR2 SQIVND (reference sequence). The CDR3 has 14 amino acids.